The 27 T cell receptor beta chains below all came from one sample that was sequenced in a study of blood T cell repertoires in COVID-19 (dated by TCRdb to about 2020). Libraries were constructed by the immunoSEQ multiplex PCR assay. Not all clones reach the TCRdb copy of this immuneACCESS table, which keeps in-frame sequences only. Checked studies attribute under half of the gap to unresolved V genes and leave the rest unexplained. This sample comprises 250,000 or so clones, around 84% of them detected only once. 4% to 5% of the sample goes to the ten largest clones. The sample taken for sequencing was peripheral blood. These receptors came from a man in his 60s with acute or convalescent COVID-19.

The chain uses TRBV5-1 and TRBJ1-4; TRBD1 agrees at 8 bases. Germline CDR1 and CDR2: SGHRS and YFSETQ. With 5 bases clipped from V and 5 bases from J, the junction kept 8 bases outside the gene matches. This CDR3 spans 15 amino acids. The CDR3 DNA is TGCGCCAGCAGTCTTACAGGGGGAGCAAATGAAAAACTGTTTTTT. Amino acid sequence: CASSLTGGANEKLFF.

This chain joins TRBV28 and TRBJ2-7; the match to TRBD2 covers 10 bases. The CDR3 spans 17 residues. CDR1 and CDR2 from the germline V gene are MDHEN and SYDVKM. The ends lost 2 bases at V and 4 bases at J; junction bases unmatched: 11. Here the CDR3 DNA reads TGTGCCAGCAGTTTAACTAGCGGGGACTATTTACCTTACGAGCAGTACTTC. Protein sequence: CASSLTSGDYLPYEQYF. The full variable domain, in which reference TRBV28 and TRBJ2-7 provide the parts outside the CDR3, is DVKVTQSSRYLVKRTGEKVFLECVQDMDHENMFWYRQDPGLGLRLIYFSYDVKMKEKGDIPEGYSVSREKKERFSLILESASTNQTSMYLCASSLTSGDYLPYEQYFGPGTRLTVT.

The chain has TRBV25-1 and TRBJ1-2; TRBD1 might be the D (5 bases). Germline V lookup: CDR1 MGHDK, CDR2 SYGVNS. The CDR3 covers 14 residues. V lost 1 base, J lost 8 bases, and 14 bases lay in between. CDR3: CASSESGSGGGYTF. Here the CDR3 DNA reads TGTGCCAGCAGTGAATCCGGCAGCGGGGGGGGCTACACCTTC.

The CDR3 DNA is TGTGCCAGCAGCGTAGATCCAGGGTTAACTGGGGAGCTGTTTTTT. Protein: CASSVDPGLTGELFF. The J gene is TRBJ2-2, the V gene TRBV9; D is possibly TRBD1 (5 bases). Germline V CDR1 and CDR2: SGDLS, YYNGEE. This CDR3 region has 15 residues. The ends were cut back, 0 bases at V and 8 bases at J, with 14 bases in the middle.

The gene calls are TRBV18 and TRBJ2-7; TRBD1 agrees at 7 bases. This CDR3 comprises 14 residues. The V segment lost 5 bases and the J segment 1 base; nucleotides outside the gene matches: 5. Germline lookup yields CDR1 KGHSH and CDR2 LQKENI. The CDR3 region is CASSLGQSSYEQYF. CDR3 DNA sequence: TGTGCCAGCTCATTGGGACAGAGTTCCTACGAGCAGTACTTC.

This clone was counted a few times. The chain couples TRBV20-1 to TRBJ2-7; D possibly corresponds to TRBD1 (7 bases). The germline CDR1 and CDR2 sequences are DFQATT and SNEGSKA (reference sequence). V gave up 6 bases and J gave up 6 bases, with 12 bases separating them. This CDR3 region has 11 residues. The chain's CDR3 is CSARGVGEQYF. As DNA, the CDR3 is TGCAGTGCCAGGGGGGTCGGCGAGCAGTACTTC.

V is TRBV4-1 and J is TRBJ2-2, with 8 positions matching TRBD1. V trimming: 4 bases; J trimming: 6 bases; junction bases outside the gene matches: 7. The CDR3 loop spans 15 amino acids. Per the germline V gene, CDR1 is MGHRA and CDR2 is YSYEKL. The CDR3 region has the DNA TGCGCCAGCAGCCTGTTGACAGGGGAGGCCGGGGAGCTGTTTTTT. This sequence encodes CASSLLTGEAGELFF.

This chain links TRBV10-3 with TRBJ2-1; TRBD1 might be the D (5 bases). V dropped 9 bases and J dropped 5 bases, with 17 bases sitting between them. Germline CDR1 and CDR2: ENHRY and SYGVKD. The CDR3 has 14 residues. The CDR3 nucleotides are TGTGCCATTAAAGACAGTCTCCACAACAATGAGCAGTTCTTC. Amino acid sequence: CAIKDSLHNNEQFF.

This chain joins TRBV19 and TRBJ1-5; D unresolved. Germline loops: CDR1 LNHDA, CDR2 SQIVND (reference sequence). The V end was cut by 6 bases, the J end by 4 bases, with 19 bases between. The CDR3 loop spans 16 amino acids. The CDR3: CASSPRGSSWNQPQHF. CDR3 DNA sequence: TGTGCCAGTAGCCCCCGGGGTTCGAGTTGGAATCAGCCCCAGCATTTT.

The chain couples TRBV3-1 (or the pseudogene TRBV3-2) to TRBJ2-5, with D possibly TRBD2 on 7 matching bases. V lost 0 bases to trimming and J lost 5 bases, with 22 bases between them. The CDR3 consists of 18 residues. Per germline, CDR1 LGHDT and CDR2 YNNKEL (reference sequence). CDR3: CASSQDQLSAGAGETQYF. CDR3 coding DNA: TGTGCCAGCAGCCAAGATCAGCTTTCCGCGGGGGCGGGGGAGACCCAGTACTTC.

V is TRBV28 and J is TRBJ2-7, with TRBD2 matching 8 bases. The CDR3 covers 15 residues. Germline CDR1 is MDHEN and CDR2 is SYDVKM. Losses at the gene ends were 8 bases for V and 5 bases for J; bases not matched to a gene: 14. The CDR3, as DNA: TGTGCCAGCGGCCGGCCGGGGGGGGCCGTAGACGAGCAGTACTTC. Encoded protein: CASGRPGGAVDEQYF.

The chain uses TRBV5-4 and TRBJ2-3; 8 positions agree with TRBD2. The CDR3 contains 15 residues. After removal of 2 bases from V and 1 base from J, the junction contained 3 bases not matched to a gene. In germline, CDR1 is SGHNT, CDR2 YYREEE (reference sequence). CDR3 sequence (DNA): TGTGCCAGCAGCTTAGCGGGGGCCGGCACAGATACGCAGTATTTT. This encodes CASSLAGAGTDTQYF.

V gene TRBV10-2 combines with J gene TRBJ1-1; a possible D gene is TRBD1 (5 bases). The CDR3 consists of 17 residues. V lost 2 bases, J lost 0 bases, and 16 bases lay in between. The V gene's germline CDR1 is WSHSY and CDR2 SAAADI. The chain's CDR3 is CASSEPRGSLMNTEAFF. DNA of the CDR3: TGCGCCAGCAGTGAGCCCCGGGGGAGCCTCATGAACACTGAAGCTTTCTTT.

The chain is built from TRBV9 and TRBJ1-1; 8 bases are a match to TRBD1. From germline, CDR1 is SGDLS and CDR2 YYNGEE. The length of the CDR3 is 14 residues. V lost 1 base to trimming and J lost 4 bases; unmatched junction nucleotides: 3. The DNA of the CDR3 is TGTGCCAGCAGCGTACGAACAGGGGGCACTGAAGCTTTCTTT. As protein: CASSVRTGGTEAFF. Full variable domain (remainder filled in from reference TRBV9 and TRBJ1-1): DSGVTQTPKHLITATGQRVTLRCSPRSGDLSVYWYQQSLDQGLQFLIQYYNGEERAKGNILERFSAQQFPDLHSELNLSSLELGDSALYFCASSVRTGGTEAFFGQGTRLTVV.

V gene TRBV6-6 combines with J gene TRBJ2-7, with 9 bases fitting TRBD2. The CDR3 consists of 16 residues. The germline V gene encodes CDR1 MNHNY and CDR2 SVGAGI (reference sequence). V gave up 2 bases and J gave up 0 bases; unmatched junction bases: 5. The CDR3 protein is CASSYRELAGSYEQYF. The CDR3 region has the DNA TGTGCCAGCAGTTACCGGGAACTAGCGGGCTCCTACGAGCAGTACTTC.

This clone has a single count. The CDR3 reads CASSPGTSGARGEQYF. The DNA of the CDR3 is TGTGCCAGCAGCCCGGGGACTAGCGGAGCGAGAGGCGAGCAGTACTTC. V usage is TRBV11-2 and J usage is TRBJ2-7, with TRBD2 matching 11 bases. Germline V gives CDR1 SGHAT, CDR2 FQNNGV. V gave up 5 bases and J gave up 6 bases; unmatched junction bases: 12. This CDR3 is 16 amino acids long.

The V and J genes are TRBV5-8 and TRBJ2-7, with 7 bases matching TRBD1. CDR3 length equals 14 residues. The junction had 10 bases not matched to a gene; V was cut back by 3 bases and J by 7 bases. Germline CDR1 and CDR2: SGHTS and YDEGEE. DNA for the CDR3: TGTGCCAGCAGCTGGGGGACAGAGGGGTCAGAGCAGTACTTC. Translated, it gives CASSWGTEGSEQYF.

The chain links TRBV19 to TRBJ2-5; D is possibly TRBD2 (5 bases). V gave up 6 bases and J gave up 5 bases, with 22 bases separating them. The CDR3 loop spans 16 amino acids. Germline CDR1 and CDR2: LNHDA and SQIVND (reference sequence). CDR3 nucleotide sequence: TGTGCCAGTAGCTTCGAACGGCTCGGAGGTCGCGAGACCCAGTACTTC. Translated: CASSFERLGGRETQYF.

The chain uses TRBV10-3 and TRBJ1-1; D is unresolved. The CDR3 extends over 13 amino acids. The V end lost 6 bases, the J end lost 1 base, and 9 bases lay between the germline ends. Germline loops: CDR1 ENHRY, CDR2 SYGVKD. CDR3 DNA sequence: TGTGCCATCAGGAGCGAAGGGAACACTGAAGCTTTCTTT. Its protein product is CAIRSEGNTEAFF.

The chain is built from TRBV6-4 and TRBJ2-1, with D uncertain. The V and J ends lost 2 bases and 7 bases respectively, with 9 bases between them. The CDR3 is 13 residues long. Germline values: CDR1 MRHNA, CDR2 SNTAGT. The CDR3 nucleotides are TGTGCCAGCAGTGACCCCCCGTTAAATGAGCAGTTCTTC. This codes for CASSDPPLNEQFF.

This clone was picked up one time. V is TRBV12-3 or TRBV12-4 and J is TRBJ1-1; maybe TRBD1 (6 bases). This CDR3 spans 12 amino acids. The V end was cut by 3 bases, the J end by 7 bases, with 9 bases between. CDR3 sequence (DNA): TGTGCCAGCAGTTTGGACAGTCTTGAAGCTTTCTTT. Its translation: CASSLDSLEAFF.

J is TRBJ1-2 and V is TRBV19; 10 bases match TRBD1. Germline trimming cut 7 bases from V and 7 bases from J; bases unmatched to any gene: 9. The germline V gene has CDR1 LNHDA and CDR2 SQIVND (reference sequence). The CDR3 covers 14 residues. CDR3 in amino acids: CASKTGGEGSGYTF. The CDR3 bases are TGTGCCAGTAAGACAGGGGGCGAGGGCTCTGGCTACACCTTC.

This clone was observed a few times. V and J are TRBV15 and TRBJ2-1, with D possibly being TRBD2 (6 bases). Trimming removed 0 bases at V and 1 base at J, with 13 bases between. The germline gives CDR1 LNHNV, CDR2 YYDKDF (reference sequence). CDR3 size: 17 residues. The CDR3 is CATSRDVYAGSYNEQFF. The CDR3 coding sequence is TGTGCCACCAGCAGAGATGTTTACGCGGGGTCCTACAATGAGCAGTTCTTC.

The rearrangement uses TRBV15 and TRBJ2-7; D might be TRBD2 (5 bases). CDR3 length equals 12 residues. The V and J ends lost 1 base and 4 bases respectively, with 5 bases between them. CDR1 LNHNV and CDR2 YYDKDF come from the germline V gene (reference sequence). DNA for the CDR3: TGTGCCACCAGCAGAGGGGAGTACGAGCAGTACTTC. It codes for CATSRGEYEQYF.

The chain employs TRBV15 and TRBJ2-5, with D tentatively TRBD2 (7 bases). CDR3 length equals 16 residues. Trimming took 1 base from V and 0 from J, leaving 12 bases between them. The germline V gene has CDR1 LNHNV and CDR2 YYDKDF (reference sequence). In DNA, the CDR3 is TGTGCCACCAGCAGAGCCAGCGGGACACACCAAGAGACCCAGTACTTC. Amino acid sequence: CATSRASGTHQETQYF.

This clone was observed once. J is TRBJ2-7 and V is TRBV19; a weak D match, TRBD2 (6 bases). The V end lost 10 bases, the J end lost 7 bases, and 17 bases lay between the germline ends. In germline, CDR1 is LNHDA, CDR2 SQIVND (reference sequence). This CDR3 is 12 amino acids long. In DNA form, the CDR3 reads TGTGCCACCTCTAATCGGCGGGGAGAGCAGTACTTC. Translation: CATSNRRGEQYF.

This chain connects TRBV7-3 to TRBJ2-7, with D perhaps matching TRBD1 (6 bases). CDR3 length: 13 amino acids. From germline, CDR1 is SGHTA and CDR2 FQGTGA. The germline V and J ends were trimmed by 2 bases and 3 bases, with 8 bases remaining between them. In DNA form, the CDR3 reads TGTGCCAGCAGCTTATTACAGGGCTACGAGCAGTACTTC. Its translation is CASSLLQGYEQYF. The full variable domain, completed using reference TRBV7-3 and TRBJ2-7, is GAGVSQTPSNKVTEKGKYVELRCDPISGHTALYWYRQSLGQGPEFLIYFQGTGAADDSGLPNDRFFAVRPEGSVSTLKIQRTERGDSAVYLCASSLLQGYEQYFGPGTRLTVT.